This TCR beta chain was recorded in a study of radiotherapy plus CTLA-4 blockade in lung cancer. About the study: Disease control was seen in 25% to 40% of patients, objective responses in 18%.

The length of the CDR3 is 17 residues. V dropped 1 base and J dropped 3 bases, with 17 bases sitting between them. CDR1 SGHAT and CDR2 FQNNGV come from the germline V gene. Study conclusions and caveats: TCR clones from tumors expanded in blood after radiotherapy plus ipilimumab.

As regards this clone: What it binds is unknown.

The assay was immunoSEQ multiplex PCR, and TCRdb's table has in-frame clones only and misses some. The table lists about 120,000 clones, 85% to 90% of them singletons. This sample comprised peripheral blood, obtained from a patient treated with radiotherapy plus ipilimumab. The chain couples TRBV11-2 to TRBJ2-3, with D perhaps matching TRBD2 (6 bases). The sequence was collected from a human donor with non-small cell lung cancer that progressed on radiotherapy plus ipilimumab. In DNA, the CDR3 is TGTGCCAGCAGCTTAGGGTGGGGGACTGGGTTTACAGATACGCAGTATTTT. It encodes CASSLGWGTGFTDTQYF. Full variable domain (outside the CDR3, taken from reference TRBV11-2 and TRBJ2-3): EAGVAQSPRYKIIEKRQSVAFWCNPISGHATLYWYQQILGQGPKLLIQFQNNGVVDDSQLPKDRFSAERLKGVDSTLKIQPAKLEDSAVYLCASSLGWGTGFTDTQYFGPGTRLTVL.